Described below is a single T cell receptor (beta chain) sequence and its context. TCRdb ran MiXCR on the reads and lists one entry per CDR3 protein. The sample contains a few hundred thousand distinct CDR3 sequences, about 17% of which appear only once. The data stem from a study of T cell repertoires in cytomegalovirus infection. Germline V gene sequence: CDR1 ENHRY, CDR2 SYGVKD. The CDR3 is 12 residues long. The ends lost 7 bases at V and 6 bases at J; junction bases unmatched: 2. Specimen: PBMCs. The source is a human donor in good health (CMV status not recorded). Some clones in this sample may be carry-over from other donors' samples. The J gene is TRBJ2-2, the V gene TRBV10-3; TRBD2 aligns across 7 bases. CDR3 DNA: TGTGCCATCAACCGGGAGGCCGGGGAGCTGTTTTTT. Translated: CAINREAGELFF.